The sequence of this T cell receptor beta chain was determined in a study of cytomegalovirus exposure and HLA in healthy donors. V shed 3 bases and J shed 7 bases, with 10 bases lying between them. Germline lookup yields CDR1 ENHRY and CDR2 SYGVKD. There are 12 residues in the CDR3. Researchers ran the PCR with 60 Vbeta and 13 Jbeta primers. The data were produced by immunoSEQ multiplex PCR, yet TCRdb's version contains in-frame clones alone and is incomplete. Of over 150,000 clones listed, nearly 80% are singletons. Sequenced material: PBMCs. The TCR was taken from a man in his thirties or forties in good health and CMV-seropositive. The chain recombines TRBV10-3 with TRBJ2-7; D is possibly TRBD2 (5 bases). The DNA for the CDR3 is TGTGCCATCAGTGACGGGGTTCGTGAGCAGTACTTC. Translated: CAISDGVREQYF.